A single sample is the source of the 18 T cell receptor beta chains below, sequenced in a study of tumor-infiltrating lymphocytes in primary liver carcinoma (dated by TCRdb to 2016 to 2017). The run used an Illumina HiSeq 2500. Starting from 450 to 500 ng total RNA, TCRbeta-specific cDNA was produced by reverse transcription with a constant-region primer and ProtoScript II reverse transcriptase. Construction of the TCRbeta libraries relied on three nested rounds of multiplex PCR, following a slightly modified ARM-PCR procedure. Each of the first two PCR rounds ran for nine to ten cycles and used multiplex TRBV1-TRBV30 forward primers together with a Cbeta reverse primer. TCRdb trimmed public reads at Q25 via fastp, called clones via MiXCR and kept in-frame beta chains. Each CDR3 protein gets just one entry, which takes the most common genes and DNA from the rows behind it. This sample is represented by 300,000 to 350,000 distinct CDR3 sequences; around three fifths of them were singletons. Of the sample, roughly 6% is held by the ten largest clones.

Blood RNA was extracted from unsorted whole blood using TRIzol reagent, and germline DNA was obtained with the DNeasy Blood & Tissue kit. Sequenced: peripheral blood. The receptors here all came from a man aged 35 to 55 with primary liver carcinoma and hepatitis B virus infection.

The V and J genes are TRBV29-1 and TRBJ2-1; 16 bases map to TRBD2. V lost 8 bases, J lost 8 bases, and 6 bases stayed unmatched. This CDR3 is 14 amino acids long. The germline V gene has CDR1 SQVTM and CDR2 ANQGSEA. The CDR3 loop reads CSLGGTSGGDEQFF. In DNA form, the CDR3 reads TGCAGCTTAGGGGGGACTAGCGGGGGGGATGAGCAGTTCTTC.

A remark on this clonotype: Just one base apart from a much larger clone, this may be a read error. The chain has TRBV6-7 and TRBJ1-1, with D perhaps TRBD1 (5 bases). TRBV6-7 is recorded as an ORF, its role being uncertain. The CDR3 has 19 residues. CDR3 nucleotides: TGTGCCAGCAGTTACTCAATGCCACGGGACGGACAATCGGAGACTGAAGCTTACTTT. This translates into CASSYSMPRDGQSETEAYF.

This clonotype appeared many times. This chain joins TRBV6-2 or TRBV6-3 and TRBJ2-4, with D maybe TRBD2 (5 bases). The CDR3 consists of 12 residues. Germline V CDR1 and CDR2: MNHEY, SVGEGT. Trimming removed 7 bases from V and 7 bases from J, with 11 bases in between. The CDR3 loop is CASNGPGNIQYF. CDR3 DNA: TGTGCCAGCAACGGGCCGGGGAACATTCAGTACTTC.

Of note for this clonotype: The junction and the germline gene differ at one end; a read error may be behind it. The chain joins TRBV11-2 to TRBJ2-7; D is uncertain. Germline lookup yields CDR1 SGHAT and CDR2 FQNNGV. CDR3 size: 15 residues. The CDR3 protein is CASSSDRRLWYEQNF. The DNA of the CDR3 is TGTGCCAGCAGCTCGGACCGGCGGCTTTGGTACGAGCAGAACTTC.

In the case of this clonotype: The junction shows a germline mismatch at one end, possibly a read error. The chain combines TRBV11-2 with TRBJ2-3; D may be TRBD1 (6 bases). Per germline, CDR1 SGHAT and CDR2 FQNNGV. The CDR3 runs 15 residues. This chain's CDR3 is CASSLASEWTDMQYF. DNA of the CDR3: TGTGCCAGCAGCTTAGCCAGCGAGTGGACAGATATGCAGTATTTT. Combining the CDR3 with reference TRBV11-2 and TRBJ2-3 gives the whole variable domain EAGVAQSPRYKIIEKRQSVAFWCNPISGHATLYWYQQILGQGPKLLIQFQNNGVVDDSQLPKDRFSAERLKGVDSTLKIQPAKLEDSAVYLCASSLASEWTDMQYFGPGTRLTVL.

Worth noting for this clonotype: The junction does not match germline at one end; this may be a read error. The V and J genes are TRBV11-2 and TRBJ1-4; 8 bases are shared with TRBD1. From germline, CDR1 is SGHAT and CDR2 FQNNGV. This CDR3 has 15 residues. Written as DNA, the CDR3 is TGTGCCAGCAGCTTAGACAGGGGGCCGTGTGAAAAACTGTTTTTC. It translates to CASSLDRGPCEKLFF.

A remark on this clonotype: A much more abundant neighbour one base away suggests this may be a read error. The chain has TRBV5-1 and TRBJ2-6; no clear D. CDR1 SGHRS and CDR2 YFSETQ come from the germline V gene. V gave up 1 base and J gave up 3 bases, with 11 bases separating them. The CDR3 consists of 16 residues. CDR3 loop: CASSLIEVIGANVLTF. In DNA form, the CDR3 reads TGCGCCAGCAGCTTGATAGAGGTTATTGGGGCCAACGTCCTGACTTTC.

Comment on this clonotype: A much larger clone lies one base from this, so it may be a read error. The chain recombines TRBV6-5 with TRBJ1-5, with D possibly being TRBD1 (6 bases). Germline CDR1 is MNHEY and CDR2 is SVGAGI. The CDR3 has 15 amino acids. CDR3 sequence (DNA): TGTGCCAGCAGAGGGGGACGGTTAAGCAATCGGCCCCAGCATTTT. It yields the protein CASRGGRLSNRPQHF.

This clonotype turned up a few times. The chain has TRBV10-3 and TRBJ2-2, with 9 bases aligning to TRBD1. Germline CDR1 and CDR2: ENHRY and SYGVKD. The CDR3 length is 14 residues. V was pared by 6 bases and J by 6 bases, with 5 bases of the junction left unmatched. The CDR3 sequence is CAIRRQGEAGELFF. The CDR3 nucleotides read TGTGCCATCAGGAGACAGGGGGAGGCCGGGGAGCTGTTTTTT.

With respect to this clonotype: This may come from a read error, since a much larger clone is one base off. CDR3 residues: CAIRGRINTYEQYF. CDR3 bases: TGTGCCATCAGGGGCAGGATCAATACCTACGAGCAGTACTTC. This rearrangement joins TRBV10-3 to TRBJ2-7; the D is unclear. The V gene's germline CDR1 is ENHRY and CDR2 SYGVKD. This CDR3 has 14 amino acids. V was shortened by 6 bases and J by 2 bases, with 14 bases between the two germline ends.

For this clonotype: A read error is possible here, since a much larger clone lies one base away. This rearrangement joins TRBV6-5 to TRBJ1-4, with no clear D. CDR1 and CDR2 from the germline V gene are MNHEY and SVGAGI. CDR3 length: 14 amino acids. Trimming took 1 base from V and 6 from J, leaving 9 bases between them. CDR3 residues: CASSYWQGDEKLFF. In DNA, the CDR3 is TGTGCCAGCAGTTACTGGCAAGGAGATGAAAAACTGTTTTTT.

A word on this clonotype: The conserved phenylalanine or tryptophan normally closing the CDR3 is absent here, so this likely arose from a read error. The chain is built from TRBV24-1 and TRBJ2-1, with D possibly being TRBD1 or TRBD2 (6 bases each). Germline lookup yields CDR1 KGHDR and CDR2 SFDVKD. The CDR3 contains 12 residues. With 9 bases removed from V and 8 bases from J, the gap between germline ends came to 13 bases. Here the CDR3 reads CATEGGLDEQFL. CDR3 nucleotides: TGTGCCACCGAGGGGGGTCTGGATGAGCAGTTCCTC.

Points on this clonotype: Since the CDR3 does not end with the conserved phenylalanine or tryptophan, this likely comes from a read error. The chain is built from TRBV14 and TRBJ2-1; TRBD1 aligns across 7 bases. The CDR3 loop spans 17 amino acids. Trimming cost V 0 bases and J 4 bases; bases outside gene matches: 9. Germline-derived CDR1 and CDR2 are SGHDN and FVKESK. The CDR3 coding sequence is TGTGCCAGCAGCCAAGATCCTCCGGGACAGACTTACAATGAGCAGTTCCTC. This sequence encodes CASSQDPPGQTYNEQFL.

The chain employs TRBV12-3 or TRBV12-4 and TRBJ2-5, with D hard to call. V lost 3 bases to trimming and J lost 4 bases, with 12 bases between them. The CDR3 runs 14 residues. CDR3 region: CASSFEQVGETQYF. The CDR3 DNA follows: TGTGCCAGCAGTTTTGAGCAGGTCGGAGAGACCCAGTACTTC.

Concerning this clonotype: This may be a read error, as it is one base from a much larger clone. J is TRBJ2-1 and V is TRBV12-3 or TRBV12-4, with TRBD1 as a possible D gene (6 bases). The CDR3 has 15 amino acids. Trimming took 6 bases from V and 9 from J, leaving 21 bases between them. This CDR3 reads CASRRQSVVDSEQFF. The CDR3 region has the DNA TGTGCCAGCAGACGTCAGTCGGTTGTGGACAGTGAGCAGTTCTTC.

The chain has TRBV5-1 and TRBJ2-2; 7 bases align to TRBD1. The CDR3 has 15 residues. Losses at the gene ends were 4 bases for V and 0 bases for J; bases not matched to a gene: 3. CDR1 is SGHRS, CDR2 YFSETQ, per germline. In DNA, the CDR3 is TGCGCCAGCAGCGACAGGGTCCCGAACACCGGGGAGCTGTTTTTT. The encoded protein is CASSDRVPNTGELFF.

As concerns this clonotype: At one end, the junction sequence differs from germline, possibly due to a read error. This chain connects TRBV11-2 to TRBJ2-1; 13 positions agree with TRBD2. The CDR3 consists of 18 residues. CDR1 is SGHAT and CDR2 is FQNNGV in the germline V gene. The DNA for the CDR3 is TGTGCCGGCAGCTTTCGACTAGCGGGAGGTACCTCCTACAATGAACAGTTCTTC. Protein product: CAGSFRLAGGTSYNEQFF. The full variable domain, completed using reference TRBV11-2 and TRBJ2-1, is EAGVAQSPRYKIIEKRQSVAFWCNPISGHATLYWYQQILGQGPKLLIQFQNNGVVDDSQLPKDRFSAERLKGVDSTLKIQPAKLEDSAVYLCAGSFRLAGGTSYNEQFFGPGTRLTVL.

Comments on this clonotype: A read error may be the cause here, since a much bigger clone is one base away. The gene calls are TRBV12-3 or TRBV12-4 and TRBJ2-1; TRBD1 or TRBD2 may be the D gene (5 bases each). This CDR3 contains 17 residues. The CDR3 spells CSSSPLGGQGPYNEQFF. The CDR3 coding sequence is TGTTCCAGCAGTCCCCTGGGCGGGCAGGGTCCCTACAATGAGCAGTTCTTC.